This TCR beta chain was profiled in a study of blood T cell repertoires in COVID-19. Study background: Acute and convalescent COVID-19 specimens originated in the United States, Italy and Spain. The analysed material was cDNA or gDNA that came from T cells, B-cell-depleted T cells, or PBMCs.

V was cut by 7 bases and J by 0 bases, with 14 bases left in between. Germline CDR1 and CDR2: MNHEY and SVGAGI. CDR3 size: 15 residues. The authors' processing: The assay estimated nucleated cells by amplifying reference gene primers. The data were produced by immunoSEQ multiplex PCR, yet TCRdb's version contains in-frame clones alone and is incomplete. V and J calls and clone size are those listed in that table; D and trimming were worked out from the DNA. In the table there are 60,000 to 65,000 clones, roughly two thirds of which are singletons. Seattle's cohort entered during active infection and was followed longitudinally.

This chain links TRBV6-5 with TRBJ2-3, with D maybe TRBD1 (6 bases). The clonotype originates from a woman in her sixties or seventies with COVID-19, enrolled during active disease. Sequenced material: peripheral blood. CDR3 region: CASKSGQLSTDTQYF. In nucleotides, the CDR3 is TGTGCCAGCAAAAGCGGACAGCTGAGCACAGATACGCAGTATTTT.